This TCR beta chain was obtained from a study of cytomegalovirus exposure and HLA in healthy donors. Looking at the study overall: Researchers previously reported finding some 110 million unique TCR beta sequences from 150 million to 200 million T cells.

About this clone: Its specificity is unknown.

V lost 0 bases and J lost 8; bases outside the gene matches: 6. CDR1 and CDR2 from the germline V gene are MNHEY and SVGAGI. The CDR3 has 15 amino acids. The PCR was carried out with 60 Vbeta primers and 13 Jbeta primers. Method: immunoSEQ multiplex PCR; TCRdb's copy keeps in-frame clones and lacks some. The sample consists of 85,000 to 100,000 clones, 78% of them appearing once. Notes on the study in general: There were several of the most significant clusters that appeared linked to common viral pathogens in a later analysis. The only immune exposure information that was available was CMV serostatus.

J is TRBJ1-2 and V is TRBV6-5; 10 bases align to TRBD1. The sequence was collected from a woman in her 40s in good health and CMV-seropositive. The sequenced material came from PBMCs. CDR3 nucleotide sequence: TGTGCCAGCAGTTACTCAAGACAGGGGGCCAGAGGCTACACCTTC. This gives the protein CASSYSRQGARGYTF.